This is a list of T cell receptor beta chains from one sample in a study of T cell responses to AZD1222 COVID-19 vaccine. Measured with immunoSEQ multiplex PCR; TCRdb has only the in-frame clones, and not every one. Among about 85,000 clones, over 75% were seen once, and the ten largest hold approximately 15%. The input for sequencing was peripheral blood, taken on day 0 of AZD1222 vaccination. The origin of the receptors is an adult in good health. Both conserved end residues are part of each CDR3. The order of the fields is D gene, clone size, V gene, J gene, CDR3 DNA, CDR3 protein. D genes are given only for firm matches. A clone size is listed for some rows: how often the clone was seen (once, few, many), or a class if it is expanded.

-	-	TRBV4-2	TRBJ1-4	TGTGCCAGCAGCCAAGGACAGGTTAATGAAAAACTGTTTTTT	CASSQGQVNEKLFF
TRBD2	-	TRBV29-1	TRBJ2-7	TGCAGCGCGCGGGAGGAACCCTACGAGCAGTACTTC	CSAREEPYEQYF
-	-	TRBV7-2	TRBJ1-2	TGTGCCGAAGAGTGGGGATTTAACTATGGCTACACCTTC	CAEEWGFNYGYTF
TRBD2	-	TRBV15	TRBJ2-7	TGTGCCACCAGCAGGGGAGGGGCTACCTCCTACGAGCAGTACTTC	CATSRGGATSYEQYF
TRBD1	-	TRBV3-1/TRBV3-2	TRBJ1-3	TGTGCCAGCAGCCAGGCGACAGGGGTTGGAAACACCATATATTTT	CASSQATGVGNTIYF
-	-	TRBV5-4	TRBJ1-2	TGTGCCAGCAGCTTAGAAGCTCGGGGAAACTATGGCTACACCTTC	CASSLEARGNYGYTF
TRBD2	-	TRBV6-5	TRBJ2-5	TGTGCCAGCAGTTACCTGGGACTAGCGGGGGGGAAGGCCCAGTACTTC	CASSYLGLAGGKAQYF
TRBD2	-	TRBV18	TRBJ2-3	TGTGCCAGCTCACCGAGACTAGCGCTTAGCACAGATACGCAGTATTTT	CASSPRLALSTDTQYF
-	-	TRBV7-9	TRBJ2-7	TGTGCCAGCAGCTCGACAAAGAACTACGAGCAGTACTTC	CASSSTKNYEQYF
-	once	TRBV2	TRBJ1-2	TGTGCCAGCAGTGAAACTCAGGAACTCTATGGCTACACCTTC	CASSETQELYGYTF
TRBD1	-	TRBV7-9	TRBJ2-7	TGTGCCAGCAGCCCGACAGGGGGCGAGCAGTACTTC	CASSPTGGEQYF
-	-	TRBV19	TRBJ2-1	TGTGCCAGTAGTATAGGAGCGAATGAGCAGTTCTTC	CASSIGANEQFF
-	-	TRBV9	TRBJ2-3	TGTGCCAGCAGCTTAGTGGAAGATACGCAGTATTTT	CASSLVEDTQYF
-	-	TRBV19	TRBJ2-6	TGTGCCAGTAGTCCCCTTCGCGACCGGGACATCTCTGGGGCCAACGTCCTGACTTTC	CASSPLRDRDISGANVLTF
-	-	TRBV5-6	TRBJ1-2	TGTGCCAGCAGCGTCTCGTACAGGATTGATTACACCTTC	CASSVSYRIDYTF
TRBD1	-	TRBV6-1	TRBJ2-7	TGTGCCAGCAGAGAACTGACAGGGGCGAGCTCCTACGAGCAGTACTTC	CASRELTGASSYEQYF
-	-	TRBV3-1/TRBV3-2	TRBJ1-1	TGTGCCAGCAGCTCCCAATCCAGGGCCGGCACTGAAGCTTTCTTT	CASSSQSRAGTEAFF
TRBD1	once	TRBV10-3	TRBJ2-7	TGTGCCATCAGCCTACGGGGACAGAGCTCCTACGAGCAGTACTTC	CAISLRGQSSYEQYF
-	-	TRBV5-8	TRBJ2-2	TGTGCCAGCACGGTCATTAACGACCGGGAGCTGTTTTTT	CASTVINDRELFF
-	-	TRBV5-6	TRBJ2-7	TGTGCCAGCAGCTTGGGGGGGCTCCTCTCCTACGAGCAGTACTTC	CASSLGGLLSYEQYF
TRBD1	-	TRBV6-1	TRBJ1-5	TGTGCCAGCAGTGACGGACAGGGTGTTGAACAGCCCCAGCATTTT	CASSDGQGVEQPQHF
TRBD2	-	TRBV19	TRBJ2-1	TGTGCCAGTAGCTTTAGCGGGAGGGCCTACAATGAGCAGTTCTTC	CASSFSGRAYNEQFF
TRBD2	-	TRBV28	TRBJ2-7	TGTGCCAGCAGCTCAAATTTGAGTCGTAGCGGGAGGCGGTACGAGCAGTACTTC	CASSSNLSRSGRRYEQYF
-	-	TRBV29-1	TRBJ1-2	TGCAGCGTAGTCCGTGGGTTATCCTATGGCTACACCTTC	CSVVRGLSYGYTF
-	-	TRBV14	TRBJ1-4	TGTGCCAGCAGCTATACCCCGAGCCGGACATTCATGAATGAAAAACTGTTTTTT	CASSYTPSRTFMNEKLFF
TRBD1	-	TRBV28	TRBJ1-1	TGTGCCAGCAGTTCACTAAACATCAGGGGGAGAAACACTGAAGCTTTCTTT	CASSSLNIRGRNTEAFF
-	-	TRBV2	TRBJ1-3	TGTGCCAGCAGTGAATCAGGGGTCGGTGGAAACACCATATATTTT	CASSESGVGGNTIYF
-	-	TRBV20-1	TRBJ2-2	TGCAGTGCTAGTTTGGGAAACACCGGGGAGCTGTTTTTT	CSASLGNTGELFF
-	medium-sized	TRBV14	TRBJ1-2	TGTGCCAGCAGCCAAGATGGGCCCTACACCTTC	CASSQDGPYTF
-	-	TRBV5-4	TRBJ2-3	TGTGCCAGCAGCTTGGACGCAGCGGTGGGCACAGATACGCAGTATTTT	CASSLDAAVGTDTQYF
-	-	TRBV7-9	TRBJ2-7	TGTGCCAGCAGCTTCGGGGGCGGGTCGTCGTCTTACGAGCAGTACTTC	CASSFGGGSSSYEQYF
TRBD1	-	TRBV12-3/TRBV12-4	TRBJ2-7	TGTGCCAGCAGCTTTATACAGGGGGCCGAGCAGTACTTC	CASSFIQGAEQYF
-	-	TRBV24-1	TRBJ2-1	TGTGCCACCAGTGATATAGCAGGGACACGGTCCTACAATGAGCAGTTCTTC	CATSDIAGTRSYNEQFF
-	once	TRBV27	TRBJ2-1	TGTGCCAGCAGTTTATCCTGGGGACCCGGCAATGAGCAGTTCTTC	CASSLSWGPGNEQFF
-	-	TRBV7-9	TRBJ2-3	TGTGCCAGCAACCGCATCGGACTACCGGGAACGGGTACGCAGTATTTT	CASNRIGLPGTGTQYF
-	-	TRBV29-1	TRBJ1-2	TGCAGCGTTGATATCGCAGCCTCAAACTATGGCTACACCTTC	CSVDIAASNYGYTF
-	-	TRBV12-3/TRBV12-4	TRBJ2-7	TGTGCCAGCAGTTCTAGCTCCTACGAGCAGTACTTC	CASSSSSYEQYF
-	-	TRBV6-5	TRBJ1-1	TGTGCCAGCAGTTACTCCCTTAATACAAACACTGAAGCTTTCTTT	CASSYSLNTNTEAFF
TRBD1	-	TRBV28	TRBJ2-7	TGTGCCAGCAGTCCGGGACAGTGGAGCTCCTACGAGCAGTACTTC	CASSPGQWSSYEQYF
TRBD1	once	TRBV28	TRBJ2-3	TGTGCCAGCAGTTCTACAGGGGGTAGCACAGATACGCAGTATTTT	CASSSTGGSTDTQYF
-	-	TRBV7-8	TRBJ2-1	TGTGCCAGCAGCTTAATTTGGGCAGGGGCTTGGAATGAGCAGTTCTTC	CASSLIWAGAWNEQFF
TRBD2	once	TRBV15	TRBJ2-1	TGTGCCACCAGCAGCGAGACCCCTAGCGGGGAGCAGTTCTTC	CATSSETPSGEQFF
-	-	TRBV9	TRBJ1-2	TGTGCCAGCAGCCCCACTACAGGGATTCGGGGCTACACCTTC	CASSPTTGIRGYTF